This T cell receptor (beta chain) was sequenced in a study of siplizumab effects on memory and regulatory T cells (dated by TCRdb to between 2017 and 2020). At the level of the whole study: Across 7 to 9 responder-stimulator pairs, mixed lymphocyte reactions were run as pairs, about 1 with siplizumab at approximately 1 ug/mL and about 1 without drug. The study looked at the effect of siplizumab, an anti-CD2 antibody, on alloreactive T-cell subsets in allogeneic mixed lymphocyte reactions made from human PBMCs.

The library was produced with the immunoSEQ multiplex PCR assay. Roughly 10^5 TCR templates per sample were assayed on the deep sequencing platform. Genomic DNA extracted from sorted T cells was used for TCRbeta CDR3 sequencing. For the original study's pipeline: Clonal analysis of TCRbeta CDR3 data was done in the R programming language. Alloreactive CD4+ and CD8+ clones were defined by comparing unstimulated samples with post-reaction CFSE-low samples. Regulatory or non-regulatory origin was assigned to alloreactive CD4+ clones by matching of sequences to sorted unstimulated Treg and non-Treg repertoires. TCRdb retrieved this table from immuneACCESS and kept in-frame rearrangements only. Not all clones are present; in checked studies, unresolved V genes account for under half, and no reason is known for the remainder. V and J calls plus clone size are reproduced from that table; the DNA served to infer D and trimming. Recorded for this sample are approximately 12,000 clones; roughly half of them occurred a single time. Around two fifths of the sample belongs to the ten largest clones.

Overall study outcomes, separate from this receptor: Among mappable alloreactive CD4+ clones, an average Treg-derived fraction of roughly 71% was observed with siplizumab, compared with around 28% in control reactions. Sequences below about 10^-5 frequency were poorly captured, so only a minor fraction of alloreactive clones could be mapped to unstimulated subsets. The suppressive function of proliferating Tregs from siplizumab cultures was not functionally confirmed. Roughly 75-97% of proliferating CD4+ or CD8+ clones could not be assigned a naive or memory phenotype. Unstimulated naive T cells appeared more diverse than memory T cells, and naive cells seemed to contribute substantially to the alloresponse. Siplizumab significantly reduced the cumulative frequency of alloreactive sequences traceable to unstimulated CD4+ memory T cells.

As concerns this clone: Its antigen is still unknown. Base qualities are missing; no much larger clone stands one base away.

Cells in the mixed lymphocyte reaction were cultured together at 37 degrees C for five to seven days. After responder PBMCs were labelled with CFSE and stimulator PBMCs with Violet Dye, the two populations were combined at a 1:1 ratio. Sorted unstimulated T cells and proliferating T cells recovered from mixed lymphocyte reactions were subjected to TCRbeta CDR3 sequencing. Fresh whole blood from ten HLA-typed healthy donors served as the source for isolating PBMCs. After the mixed lymphocyte reaction, proliferating CFSE-low responder T cells were FACS-sorted for TCR sequencing. The CDR3 covers 13 residues, taking in both the cysteine and the phenylalanine. Only the CDR3 region is kept as DNA, spanning 39 bases read in frame from base 1. CDR1 is given as LNHDA and CDR2 as SQIVND, both from the germline V gene (reference sequence). V is trimmed back by 4 bases and J by 8 bases, and the junction contains 3 bases that no gene match accounts for.

The clonotype originates from a human donor in good health; the cells came from an allogeneic mixed lymphocyte reaction. Some clones in this sample may be carry-over from other donors' samples. The V and J genes are TRBV19 and TRBJ2-1; 9 bases in the junction line up with TRBD2. Sequencing was done on a sample of CFSE-low (dividing) CD8+ T cells sorted from an allogeneic mixed lymphocyte reaction. The CDR3 region has the sequence CASSSGRVHEQFF. The DNA reads as follows: TGTGCCAGTAGTAGCGGGAGGGTTCATGAGCAGTTCTTC.